The entry that follows covers one T cell receptor (beta chain) sequence. Its target is not known. The sample originates from a study of response to subunit inactivated influenza vaccine. One entry per CDR3 protein, called by TCRdb with MiXCR from the RT-PCR reads. In the table there are approximately 500,000 distinct CDR3 sequences, over 10% of which are singletons. Study findings and constraints: Authors proposed each seasonal influenza vaccination draws in few new T cells.

This CDR3 spans 15 amino acids. CDR1 MNHEY and CDR2 SMNVEV come from the germline V gene (reference sequence). J gave up 5 bases and V 6 bases, and 7 bases lay outside the gene matches. V gene TRBV27 combines with J gene TRBJ2-1; 10 bases are a match to TRBD1. The sequencing here drew on PBMCs from blood, taken roughly 46 days after vaccination. The sequence was collected from a man between 45 and 60 years old who received an inactivated influenza vaccine. CDR3 bases: TGTGCCAGCAGGGCGGGACAGGGGAGAAACAATGAGCAGTTCTTC. Translated: CASRAGQGRNNEQFF.